These 8 T cell receptor beta chains share one sample of origin, sequenced in a study of cytomegalovirus exposure and HLA in healthy donors. 13 Jbeta primers and 60 Vbeta primers were used for the PCR. Clones were read by immunoSEQ multiplex PCR, and TCRdb kept only the in-frame ones, dropping some. The sample has about 180,000 clones; 65% to 75% are singletons. Sequencing was carried out using PBMCs. The receptor source for this set is a human donor in good health.

The J gene is TRBJ1-2, the V gene TRBV11-2, with 9 bases matching TRBD1. The V gene end was trimmed by 6 bases and the J gene end by 4 bases; junction bases not matched to a gene: 15. The CDR3 runs to 17 residues. Germline loops: CDR1 SGHAT, CDR2 FQNNGV. CDR3 in amino acids: CASRSLPRDRAGYGYTF. In DNA form, the CDR3 reads TGTGCCAGCAGATCCCTTCCTCGGGACAGGGCGGGCTATGGCTACACCTTC.

This chain links TRBV7-2 with TRBJ2-7; D is possibly TRBD1 (6 bases). This CDR3 contains 15 residues. V lost 4 bases, J lost 1 base, and 14 bases lay in between. The germline V gene encodes CDR1 SGHTA and CDR2 FQGNSA. CDR3 residues: CASSWSRGESYEQYF. The CDR3 DNA reads TGTGCCAGCAGCTGGAGCAGGGGCGAGTCCTACGAGCAGTACTTC.

V is TRBV27 and J is TRBJ2-2; D is unclear. Germline CDR1 is MNHEY and CDR2 is SMNVEV (reference sequence). Trimming left V 5 bases short and J 3 bases short, with 7 bases between. The CDR3 contains 13 residues. The DNA of the CDR3 is TGTGCCAGCAGTCTTCGGTACACCGGGGAGCTGTTTTTT. This encodes CASSLRYTGELFF.

This chain joins TRBV7-6 and TRBJ1-6; no firm D call. V lost 5 bases, J lost 5 bases, and 13 bases lay in between. This CDR3 has 15 amino acids. CDR1 and CDR2 (germline): SGHVS, FNYEAQ. CDR3 nucleotide sequence: TGTGCCAGCAGCCGAGACTACGGGGATAATTCACCCCTCCACTTT. Translation: CASSRDYGDNSPLHF.

The chain employs TRBV29-1 and TRBJ2-5; 11 bases agree with TRBD2. Germline CDR1 is SQVTM and CDR2 is ANQGSEA. J lost 3 bases, V lost 7 bases, and 4 bases had no gene match. CDR3 length: 13 amino acids. The CDR3 region is CSAQTSGEETQYF. The CDR3 DNA reads as TGCAGCGCACAGACTAGCGGGGAAGAGACCCAGTACTTC.

The genes are TRBV12-5 and TRBJ1-2; D is unclear. Germline loops: CDR1 LGHNT, CDR2 FRNRAP. Trimming left V 7 bases short and J 3 bases short, with 15 bases between. The CDR3 has 14 residues. The CDR3 loop reads CASARGGIDYGYTF. CDR3 coding DNA: TGTGCTAGTGCCCGTGGAGGGATCGACTATGGCTACACCTTC.

The chain employs TRBV30 and TRBJ2-7; 7 positions agree with TRBD1. The CDR3 sequence is 12 residues long. Looked up from germline, CDR1 is GTSNPN and CDR2 is SVGIG (reference sequence). V lost 5 bases and J lost 1; bases outside the gene matches: 2. CDR3 sequence reads: CAWDRASYEQYF. The CDR3 nucleotides read TGTGCCTGGGACAGGGCTTCCTACGAGCAGTACTTC. The full variable domain, its missing parts supplied by reference TRBV30 and TRBJ2-7, is SQTIHQWPATLVQPVGSPLSLECTVEGTSNPNLYWYRQAAGRGLQLLFYSVGIGQISSEVPQNLSASRPQDRQFILSSKKLLLSDSGFYLCAWDRASYEQYFGPGTRLTVT.

This sequence joins TRBV2 and TRBJ1-2; D is unresolved. V lost 6 bases and J lost 4, with 15 bases in between. CDR3 length: 14 amino acids. Germline V gene lookup returns CDR1 SNHLY and CDR2 FYNNEI. The CDR3 loop reads CASSPSEKAYGYTF. The CDR3 DNA sequence: TGTGCCAGCAGCCCAAGCGAGAAGGCCTATGGCTACACCTTC.